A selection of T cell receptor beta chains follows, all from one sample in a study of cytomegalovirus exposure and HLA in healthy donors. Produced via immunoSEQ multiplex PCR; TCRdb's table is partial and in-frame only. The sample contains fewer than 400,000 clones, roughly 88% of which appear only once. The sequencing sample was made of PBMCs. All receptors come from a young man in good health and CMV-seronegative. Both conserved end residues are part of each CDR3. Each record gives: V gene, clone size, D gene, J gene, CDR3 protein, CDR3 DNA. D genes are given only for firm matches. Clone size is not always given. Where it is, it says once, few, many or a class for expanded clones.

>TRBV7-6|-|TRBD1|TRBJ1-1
CASSLGGTGKFNTEAFF
TGTGCCAGCAGCTTAGGAGGGACAGGAAAGTTTAACACTGAAGCTTTCTTT
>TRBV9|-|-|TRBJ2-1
CASSGRDSRADEQFF
TGTGCCAGCAGCGGTCGGGACTCCCGGGCTGATGAGCAGTTCTTC
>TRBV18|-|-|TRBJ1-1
CASSPIEGERGEAFF
TGTGCCAGCTCACCAATCGAAGGAGAAAGGGGTGAAGCTTTCTTT
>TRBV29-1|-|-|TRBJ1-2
CSVLWGGDGYTF
TGCAGCGTCCTCTGGGGGGGGGATGGCTACACCTTC
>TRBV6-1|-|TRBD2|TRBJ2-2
CASTLAGGQIGELFF
TGTGCCAGCACGTTAGCGGGGGGGCAGATCGGGGAGCTGTTTTTT
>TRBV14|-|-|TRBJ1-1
CASSQGERFISPNTEAFF
TGTGCCAGCAGCCAAGGTGAGCGGTTTATCTCACCGAACACTGAAGCTTTCTTT
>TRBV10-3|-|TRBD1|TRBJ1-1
CAISEAGGRTTEAFF
TGTGCCATCAGTGAGGCAGGGGGCCGGACCACTGAAGCTTTCTTT
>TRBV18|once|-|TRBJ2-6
CASSKTGEDVLTF
TGTGCCAGCTCAAAAACAGGGGAGGACGTCCTGACTTTC
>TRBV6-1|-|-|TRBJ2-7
CASRPRSYEQYF
TGTGCCAGCCGCCCGCGCTCCTACGAGCAGTACTTC
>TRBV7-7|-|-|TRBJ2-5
CASSLAAGGKGETQYF
TGTGCCAGCAGCTTAGCGGCAGGGGGGAAGGGGGAGACCCAGTACTTC
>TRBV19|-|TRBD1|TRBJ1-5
CASSIGAGTEGFRHF
TGTGCCAGTAGTATTGGTGCCGGGACAGAAGGTTTCAGGCATTTT
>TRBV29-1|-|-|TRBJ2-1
CSPWTAGEQFF
TGCAGCCCCTGGACCGCGGGTGAGCAGTTCTTC
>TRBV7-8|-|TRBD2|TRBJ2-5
CASSNMGRGGETQYF
TGTGCCAGCAGCAATATGGGGAGGGGAGGAGAGACCCAGTACTTC
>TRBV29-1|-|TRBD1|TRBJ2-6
CSVEAGGSGANVLTF
TGCAGCGTTGAGGCAGGGGGCTCTGGGGCCAACGTCCTGACTTTC
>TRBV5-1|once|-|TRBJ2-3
CASSFQDRSVDTQYF
TGCGCCAGCAGCTTTCAAGACAGGTCTGTAGATACGCAGTATTTT
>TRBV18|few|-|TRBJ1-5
CASSPGLSNQPQHF
TGTGCCAGCTCACCAGGGCTTAGCAATCAGCCCCAGCATTTT
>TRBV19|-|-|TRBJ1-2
CASSTRTDYGYTF
TGTGCCAGTAGTACTCGAACAGACTATGGCTACACCTTC
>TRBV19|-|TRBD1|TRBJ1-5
CASSINLGTVQWPQHF
TGTGCCAGTAGTATAAATCTCGGGACAGTACAATGGCCCCAGCATTTT
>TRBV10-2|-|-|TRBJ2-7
CASSESAGNYEQYF
TGCGCCAGCAGTGAGTCTGCAGGGAACTACGAGCAGTACTTC
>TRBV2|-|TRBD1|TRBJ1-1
CASSRGPTEAFF
TGTGCCAGCAGCAGGGGGCCCACTGAAGCTTTCTTT
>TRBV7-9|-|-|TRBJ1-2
CASSLATAAAGYTF
TGTGCCAGCAGCTTAGCAACGGCGGCCGCGGGCTACACCTTC
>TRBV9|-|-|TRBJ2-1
CASSPRQESYNEQFF
TGTGCCAGCAGCCCCCGACAGGAGAGCTACAATGAGCAGTTCTTC
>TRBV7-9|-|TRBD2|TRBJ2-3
CASSHLLAGGTDTQYF
TGTGCCAGCAGCCACCTCCTAGCGGGGGGAACAGATACGCAGTATTTT
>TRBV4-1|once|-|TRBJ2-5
CASSSGQNQETQYF
TGCGCCAGCAGCTCCGGACAGAACCAAGAGACCCAGTACTTC
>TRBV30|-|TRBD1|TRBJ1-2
CAWIPGQGASGYTF
TGTGCCTGGATCCCTGGACAGGGGGCGAGTGGCTACACCTTC
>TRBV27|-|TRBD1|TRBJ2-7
CASSFWGTGGREQYF
TGTGCCAGCAGTTTTTGGGGCACAGGGGGCCGCGAGCAGTACTTC
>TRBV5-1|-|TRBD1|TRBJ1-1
CASSRASTGGNTEAFF
TGCGCCAGCAGCCGTGCGTCGACAGGGGGTAACACTGAAGCTTTCTTT
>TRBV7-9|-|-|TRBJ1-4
CASSFPNGVTNEKLFF
TGTGCCAGCAGCTTCCCGAATGGAGTGACTAATGAAAAACTGTTTTTT
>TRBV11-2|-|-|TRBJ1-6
CASQKTGGNSPLHF
TGTGCCAGCCAAAAGACGGGGGGTAATTCACCCCTCCACTTT
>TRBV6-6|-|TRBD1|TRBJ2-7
CASSKTGQGEVEQYF
TGTGCCAGCAGCAAAACGGGACAGGGGGAGGTCGAGCAGTACTTC
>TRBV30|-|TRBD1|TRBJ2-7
CAWSYLDREIWGQYF
TGTGCCTGGAGTTATTTGGACAGGGAGATTTGGGGGCAGTACTTC
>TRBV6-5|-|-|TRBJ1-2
CASSYSGSNYGYTF
TGTGCCAGCAGTTACTCGGGGAGTAACTATGGCTACACCTTC
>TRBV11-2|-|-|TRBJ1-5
CASSFNPGRNQPQHF
TGTGCCAGCAGTTTCAACCCTGGCCGCAATCAGCCCCAGCATTTT
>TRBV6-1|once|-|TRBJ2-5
CASRGLQETQYF
TGTGCCAGCCGAGGATTACAAGAGACCCAGTACTTC
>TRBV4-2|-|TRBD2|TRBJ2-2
CASSRAGDTGELFF
TGTGCCAGCAGCCGGGCGGGGGACACCGGGGAGCTGTTTTTT
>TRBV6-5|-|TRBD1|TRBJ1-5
CASSYSRDREITRQHF
TGTGCCAGCAGTTACTCGCGGGACAGGGAAATAACCCGGCAGCATTTT
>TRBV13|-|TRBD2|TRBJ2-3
CASSSLAGDRRPGDTQYF
TGTGCCAGCAGCTCCCTAGCGGGAGACCGACGGCCCGGGGATACGCAGTATTTT
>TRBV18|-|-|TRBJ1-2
CASSPADTNYGYTF
TGTGCCAGCTCACCGGCAGACACCAACTATGGCTACACCTTC
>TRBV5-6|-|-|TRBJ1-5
CASSLAPGGNQPQHF
TGTGCCAGCAGCTTGGCCCCCGGGGGCAATCAGCCCCAGCATTTT
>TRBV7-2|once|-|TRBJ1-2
CASSAPEVVNGYTF
TGTGCCAGCAGCGCGCCCGAGGTGGTTAATGGCTACACCTTC
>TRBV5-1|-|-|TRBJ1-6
CASSLESVSSYNSPLHF
TGCGCCAGCAGCTTGGAGAGTGTTAGCTCCTATAATTCACCCCTCCACTTT
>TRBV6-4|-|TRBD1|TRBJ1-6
CASTRDRDWGSPLHF
TGTGCCAGCACTCGGGACAGGGATTGGGGGTCACCCCTCCACTTT
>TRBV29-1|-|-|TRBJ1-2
CSVYLRGYGYTF
TGCAGCGTCTACCTCAGGGGCTATGGCTACACCTTC
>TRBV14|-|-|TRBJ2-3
CASSQQPGSTDTQYF
TGTGCCAGCAGCCAACAACCAGGGAGCACAGATACGCAGTATTTT
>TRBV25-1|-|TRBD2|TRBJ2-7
CASSELGGSYEQYF
TGTGCCAGCAGTGAGTTGGGGGGGTCCTACGAGCAGTACTTC
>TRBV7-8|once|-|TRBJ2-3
CASSFGGGGRTDTQYF
TGTGCCAGCAGCTTCGGTGGGGGGGGCCGCACAGATACGCAGTATTTT
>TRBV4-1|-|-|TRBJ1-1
CASSFDRRGAFF
TGCGCCAGCAGCTTCGACAGGAGAGGAGCTTTCTTT
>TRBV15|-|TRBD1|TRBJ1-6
CATSRARQGPDSPLHF
TGTGCCACCAGCAGGGCAAGACAGGGCCCGGATTCACCCCTCCACTTT
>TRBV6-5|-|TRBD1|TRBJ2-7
CASSSRGLSFYEQYF
TGTGCCAGCAGCTCCAGGGGGCTGTCCTTCTACGAGCAGTACTTC
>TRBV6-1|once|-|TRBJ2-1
CASSGDDGGAFYNEQFF
TGTGCCAGCAGTGGAGATGATGGGGGGGCCTTCTACAATGAGCAGTTCTTC